These 27 T cell receptor beta chains originate from one sample sequenced in a study of response to subunit inactivated influenza vaccine. TCRdb fed the RT-PCR reads into MiXCR, producing one record per CDR3 protein. The table includes 800,000 to 1,000,000 distinct CDR3 sequences, around 20% detected once. This sample comprised PBMCs from blood, obtained approximately 5 days after vaccination. The receptors originated from a man aged 50-60 years who received an inactivated influenza vaccine.

The rearrangement joins TRBV6-6 to TRBJ1-2; tentatively, D is TRBD1 (6 bases). Germline CDR1 MNHNY, CDR2 SVGAGI (reference sequence). The CDR3 covers 12 residues. Trimming removed 1 base from V and 7 bases from J, with 7 bases in between. Written as DNA, the CDR3 is TGTGCCAGCAGTTACTTCAGGGGTGGCTACACCTTC. It encodes CASSYFRGGYTF.

CDR3 protein: CASSRPGTRSDTQYF. As DNA, the CDR3 is TGTGCCAGCAGCCGCCCCGGGACTAGGTCAGATACGCAGTATTTT. This rearrangement joins TRBV7-2 to TRBJ2-3; 8 bases map to TRBD2. The CDR3 sequence is 15 residues long. Looked up from germline, CDR1 is SGHTA and CDR2 is FQGNSA. Trimming removed 5 bases from V and 4 bases from J; junction bases left unmatched: 8.

This clonotype turned up a few times. The V and J genes are TRBV6-2 or TRBV6-3 and TRBJ2-1; 8 bases are shared with TRBD2. J was trimmed by 5 bases and V by 5 bases; bases with no gene match: 14. The CDR3 consists of 17 residues. Per germline, CDR1 MNHEY and CDR2 SVGEGT. The CDR3 region is CASSPKFSGSRHNEQFF. CDR3 in DNA: TGTGCCAGCAGTCCAAAGTTCAGCGGGAGTCGCCACAATGAGCAGTTCTTC.

This clonotype has a count of ten or more. The chain uses TRBV4-1 and TRBJ2-7; 10 bases align to TRBD1. CDR1 MGHRA and CDR2 YSYEKL come from the germline V gene. V was pared by 0 bases and J by 6 bases, with 5 bases of the junction left unmatched. This CDR3 has 15 amino acids. The CDR3 is CASSQDDRGPGEQYF. DNA of the CDR3: TGCGCCAGCAGCCAAGACGACAGGGGGCCGGGCGAGCAGTACTTC.

V usage is TRBV10-3 and J usage is TRBJ2-7; D gene uncertain. V lost 10 bases to trimming and J lost 1 base, with 17 bases between them. The CDR3 extends over 14 amino acids. CDR1 is ENHRY, CDR2 SYGVKD, per germline. DNA of the CDR3: TGTGCCACCAATGGGGATATTAGATCCTACGAGCAGTACTTC. Translating it yields CATNGDIRSYEQYF.

Only a few counts were recorded for this clonotype. The CDR3 DNA reads as TGTGCCAGCAGCGTAGTAGCGGGGAGTACCGGGGAGCTGTTTTTT. It specifies CASSVVAGSTGELFF. The V and J genes are TRBV9 and TRBJ2-2; TRBD2 matches at 8 bases. From germline, CDR1 is SGDLS and CDR2 YYNGEE. Losses at the gene ends were 0 bases for V and 5 bases for J; bases not matched to a gene: 3. The CDR3 covers 15 residues.

This clonotype was counted at least ten times. The rearrangement links TRBV10-3 to TRBJ1-3; TRBD1 is a possible D gene (5 bases). Trimming removed 0 bases from V and 2 bases from J, with 8 bases in between. The CDR3 consists of 15 residues. The germline CDR1 and CDR2 sequences are ENHRY and SYGVKD. The CDR3 DNA reads as TGTGCCATCAGTGAGTCGGGAGGGGCTGGAAACACCATATATTTT. Protein sequence: CAISESGGAGNTIYF.

The chain carries TRBV28 and TRBJ2-7, with D perhaps TRBD1 or TRBD2 (7 bases each). The germline V gene encodes CDR1 MDHEN and CDR2 SYDVKM. The ends were cut back, 6 bases at V and 3 bases at J, with 27 bases in the middle. This CDR3 region has 18 residues. CDR3 sequence: CASSGSHRGRGGFYEQYF. CDR3 sequence (DNA): TGTGCCAGCAGCGGGTCCCACAGGGGCCGCGGGGGCTTCTACGAGCAGTACTTC.

This clonotype was detected many times. The chain is built from TRBV30 and TRBJ2-7, with D unresolved. Trimming pared 5 bases from V and 5 bases from J, leaving 10 bases between. CDR3 length equals 11 residues. The germline gives CDR1 GTSNPN, CDR2 SVGIG (reference sequence). The CDR3 sequence is CAWEGGDEQYF. CDR3 nucleotides: TGTGCCTGGGAAGGTGGGGACGAGCAGTACTTC.

This rearrangement joins TRBV6-2 or TRBV6-3 to TRBJ2-7; TRBD2 might be the D (7 bases). The V end was cut by 6 bases, the J end by 1 base, with 13 bases between. The CDR3 runs 14 residues. Germline V lookup: CDR1 MNHEY, CDR2 SVGEGT. CDR3 residues: CASSRGAGSYEQYF. The CDR3 region has the DNA TGTGCCAGCAGCCGGGGGGCTGGTTCCTACGAGCAGTACTTC.

The genes are TRBV2 and TRBJ2-1; no definite D call. Germline CDR1 and CDR2: SNHLY and FYNNEI. Trimming stripped 1 base from V and 9 bases from J, with 10 bases between. The CDR3 runs to 13 residues. The CDR3 loop is CASSEGRLTEQFF. The CDR3, as DNA: TGTGCCAGCAGTGAAGGAAGACTGACTGAGCAGTTCTTC. Combining the CDR3 with reference TRBV2 and TRBJ2-1 gives the whole variable domain EPEVTQTPSHQVTQMGQEVILRCVPISNHLYFYWYRQILGQKVEFLVSFYNNEISEKSEIFDDQFSVERPDGSNFTLKIRSTKLEDSAMYFCASSEGRLTEQFFGPGTRLTVL.

J is TRBJ2-6 and V is TRBV29-1; D is unclear. Deletions cut 6 bases from V and 0 bases from J, with 9 bases between. The germline V gene encodes CDR1 SQVTM and CDR2 ANQGSEA. The CDR3 is 14 amino acids. CDR3 region: CSVSARSGANVLTF. The CDR3 DNA is TGCAGCGTCTCCGCCCGCTCTGGGGCCAACGTCCTGACTTTC. The full variable domain, completed using reference TRBV29-1 and TRBJ2-6, is SAVISQKPSRDICQRGTSLTIQCQVDSQVTMMFWYRQQPGQSLTLIATANQGSEATYESGFVIDKFPISRPNLTFSTLTVSNMSPEDSSIYLCSVSARSGANVLTFGAGSRLTVL.

The gene calls are TRBV12-3 or TRBV12-4 and TRBJ2-1, with D perhaps matching TRBD1 (5 bases). The CDR3 runs to 13 residues. Written as DNA, the CDR3 is TGTGCTTGTGTGGCAGGGCGTTACGGTGAGCAGTTCTTC. Encoded protein: CACVAGRYGEQFF.

The V call is TRBV5-1, the J call TRBJ2-5; TRBD1 might be the D (6 bases). This CDR3 region has 15 residues. The germline V gene encodes CDR1 SGHRS and CDR2 YFSETQ. V lost 1 base, J lost 2 bases, and 12 bases lay in between. In DNA form, the CDR3 reads TGCGCCAGCAGCTTGATCGGACAGCTTCAAGAGACCCAGTACTTC. Its translation is CASSLIGQLQETQYF.

The rearrangement links TRBV7-6 to TRBJ2-2; perhaps TRBD2 as D (5 bases). The V end lost 2 bases, the J end lost 2 bases, and 9 bases lay between the germline ends. CDR3 length: 15 amino acids. Looked up from germline, CDR1 is SGHVS and CDR2 is FNYEAQ. Written as DNA, the CDR3 is TGTGCCAGCAGCTTAAGGACTCTTAACACCGGGGAGCTGTTTTTT. Its translation: CASSLRTLNTGELFF.

This clonotype was counted at least ten times. The gene calls are TRBV27 and TRBJ2-1, with TRBD2 identical over 11 bases. The CDR3 runs 17 residues. The germline gives CDR1 MNHEY, CDR2 SMNVEV (reference sequence). V shed 8 bases, J shed 5 bases, and the junction held 14 bases outside the gene matches. The CDR3 protein is CASGQLAGVGNDNEQFF. DNA of the CDR3: TGTGCCAGCGGCCAACTAGCGGGAGTAGGTAACGACAATGAGCAGTTCTTC.

This clonotype was observed a handful of times. The chain combines TRBV6-7 with TRBJ1-2; TRBD1 might be the D (5 bases). TRBV6-7 has ORF status, its function being uncertain. This CDR3 region has 15 residues. Trimming shortened V by 4 bases and J by 6 bases, and 18 bases separated the two germline ends. As DNA, the CDR3 is TGTGCCAGCAGTTGCGTTGGACCGCACAGGCATGGCTACACCTTC. It encodes CASSCVGPHRHGYTF.

The gene calls are TRBV10-3 and TRBJ2-1, with TRBD2 identical over 8 bases. The CDR3 is 13 residues long. Germline CDR1 reads ENHRY; CDR2 reads SYGVKD. The J segment lost 6 bases and the V segment lost 4 bases, leaving 2 bases of the junction unmatched. The CDR3 protein is CAISVLAGNEQFF. The DNA of the CDR3 is TGTGCCATCAGTGTCCTAGCGGGCAATGAGCAGTTCTTC.

Many counts were recorded for this clonotype. The J gene is TRBJ2-1, the V gene TRBV5-5, with TRBD1 matching over 10 bases. V trimming: 1 base; J trimming: 6 bases; junction bases outside the gene matches: 10. Germline V gene data show CDR1 as SGHKS and CDR2 as YYEKEE (reference sequence). The CDR3 is 17 residues long. CDR3 sequence: CASSLWDRGHLSNEQFF. CDR3 DNA sequence: TGTGCCAGCAGCTTGTGGGACAGGGGCCATCTTTCCAATGAGCAGTTCTTC.

The chain employs TRBV20-1 and TRBJ2-1, with 9 positions matching TRBD2. The V and J ends lost 7 bases and 4 bases, in that order; junction bases with no gene match: 8. Germline-derived CDR1 and CDR2 are DFQATT and SNEGSKA (reference sequence). There are 14 residues in the CDR3. CDR3 loop: CSVPTSGPYNEQFF. The CDR3 DNA sequence: TGCAGTGTACCAACTAGCGGGCCTTACAATGAGCAGTTCTTC.

J is TRBJ1-2 and V is TRBV5-1, with unresolved D. Trimming shortened V by 3 bases and J by 10 bases, and 10 bases separated the two germline ends. Germline V gene sequence: CDR1 SGHRS, CDR2 YFSETQ. The CDR3 runs to 11 residues. In nucleotides, the CDR3 is TGCGCCAGCAGCTACGGATCTATCTACACCTTC. Encoded protein: CASSYGSIYTF.

This clonotype has more than one count but fewer than ten. The CDR3 sequence: CAWSSMGQGSYNEQFF. In nucleotides, the CDR3 is TGTGCCTGGAGTTCAATGGGACAGGGTAGTTACAATGAGCAGTTCTTC. The chain recombines TRBV30 with TRBJ2-1; 9 bases map to TRBD1. This CDR3 is 16 amino acids long. The V segment lost 2 bases and the J segment 4 bases; nucleotides outside the gene matches: 9. Germline V gene data show CDR1 as GTSNPN and CDR2 as SVGIG (reference sequence). The whole variable domain, filled in from reference TRBV30 and TRBJ2-1, reads SQTIHQWPATLVQPVGSPLSLECTVEGTSNPNLYWYRQAAGRGLQLLFYSVGIGQISSEVPQNLSASRPQDRQFILSSKKLLLSDSGFYLCAWSSMGQGSYNEQFFGPGTRLTVL.

Only one count was recorded for this clonotype. The rearrangement uses TRBV18 and TRBJ2-1; no firm D call. The V end was cut by 5 bases, the J end by 1 base, with 12 bases between. The CDR3 loop spans 15 amino acids. The germline V gene has CDR1 KGHSH and CDR2 LQKENI. CDR3 sequence: CASSSYSASYNEQFF. CDR3 DNA: TGTGCCAGCTCATCCTACAGTGCATCCTACAATGAGCAGTTCTTC.

This rearrangement joins TRBV6-2 or TRBV6-3 to TRBJ1-5; TRBD1 is a possible D gene (5 bases). CDR1 and CDR2 from the germline V gene are MNHEY and SVGEGT. The CDR3 has 15 residues. V lost 7 bases to trimming and J lost 6 bases, with 19 bases between them. The CDR3 loop reads CASMRDQGSSQPQHF. DNA of the CDR3: TGTGCCAGCATGCGGGACCAGGGAAGTAGTCAGCCCCAGCATTTT.

This clonotype has more than one count but fewer than ten. The chain links TRBV15 to TRBJ2-4; TRBD2 might be the D (8 bases). Germline V gene lookup returns CDR1 LNHNV and CDR2 YYDKDF (reference sequence). V was cut by 3 bases and J by 2 bases, with 20 bases left in between. The length of the CDR3 is 18 residues. CDR3 protein: CATSSRRGVAGPKNIQYF. The CDR3 nucleotides are TGTGCCACCAGCAGTCGCAGGGGGGTAGCGGGACCCAAAAACATTCAGTACTTC.

The chain recombines TRBV5-1 with TRBJ2-3, with 8 bases lining up with TRBD1. Germline CDR1 is SGHRS and CDR2 is YFSETQ. V gave up 4 bases and J gave up 10 bases; unmatched junction bases: 5. CDR3 length equals 12 residues. The DNA of the CDR3 is TGCGCCAGCAGCCGGACAGGGCAGCCGCAGTATTTT. It translates to CASSRTGQPQYF. The variable domain in full, completed from reference TRBV5-1 and TRBJ2-3, reads KAGVTQTPRYLIKTRGQQVTLSCSPISGHRSVSWYQQTPGQGLQFLFEYFSETQRNKGNFPGRFSGRQFSNSRSEMNVSTLELGDSALYLCASSRTGQPQYFGPGTRLTVL.

This clonotype was detected a few times. This chain joins TRBV4-3 and TRBJ2-3; TRBD2 matches at 9 bases. Germline V CDR1 and CDR2: LGHNA, YSLEER. This CDR3 spans 17 amino acids. Trimming took 1 base from V and 0 from J; bases not matched to a gene: 5. CDR3 protein: CASSQAPSGVSTDTQYF. The CDR3, as DNA: TGCGCCAGCAGCCAAGCACCTAGCGGGGTCAGCACAGATACGCAGTATTTT.